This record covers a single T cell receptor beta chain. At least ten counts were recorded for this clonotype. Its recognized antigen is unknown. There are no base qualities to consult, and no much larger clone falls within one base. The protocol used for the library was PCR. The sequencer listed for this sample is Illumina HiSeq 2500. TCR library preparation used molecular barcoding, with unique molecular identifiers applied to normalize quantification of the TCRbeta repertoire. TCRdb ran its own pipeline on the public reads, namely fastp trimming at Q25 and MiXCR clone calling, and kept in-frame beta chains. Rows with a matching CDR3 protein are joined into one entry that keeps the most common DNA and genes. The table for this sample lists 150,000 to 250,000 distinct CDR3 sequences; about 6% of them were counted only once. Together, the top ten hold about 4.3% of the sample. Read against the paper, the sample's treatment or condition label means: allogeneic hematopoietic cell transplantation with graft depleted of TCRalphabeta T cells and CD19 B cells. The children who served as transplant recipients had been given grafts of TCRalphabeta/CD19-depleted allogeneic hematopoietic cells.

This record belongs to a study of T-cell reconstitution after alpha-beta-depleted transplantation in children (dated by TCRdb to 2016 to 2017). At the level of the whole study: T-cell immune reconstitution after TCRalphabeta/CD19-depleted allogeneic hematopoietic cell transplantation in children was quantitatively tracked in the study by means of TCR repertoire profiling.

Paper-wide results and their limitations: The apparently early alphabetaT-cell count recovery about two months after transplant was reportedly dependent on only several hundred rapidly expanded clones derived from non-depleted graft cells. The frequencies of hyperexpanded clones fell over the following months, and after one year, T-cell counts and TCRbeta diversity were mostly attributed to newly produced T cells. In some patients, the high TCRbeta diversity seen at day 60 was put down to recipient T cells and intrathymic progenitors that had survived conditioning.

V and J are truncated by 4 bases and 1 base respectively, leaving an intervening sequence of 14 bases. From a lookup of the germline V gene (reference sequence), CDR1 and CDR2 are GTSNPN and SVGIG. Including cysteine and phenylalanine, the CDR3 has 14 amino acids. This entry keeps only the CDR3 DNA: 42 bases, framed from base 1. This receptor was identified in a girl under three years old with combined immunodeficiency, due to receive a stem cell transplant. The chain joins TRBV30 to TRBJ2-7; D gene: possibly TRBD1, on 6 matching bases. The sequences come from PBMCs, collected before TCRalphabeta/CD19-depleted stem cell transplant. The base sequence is TGTGCCTGGAAGTGGGGGCCTGCGTCCTACGAGCAGTACTTC. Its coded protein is CAWKWGPASYEQYF.